This T cell receptor (beta chain) was found in a study of blood T cell repertoires in COVID-19 (dated by TCRdb to between 2020 and 2021). About the full investigation: Samples from collaborators originated in the United States, Italy and Spain and spanned both the acute and convalescent phases of COVID-19. The prospective study material was composed of cDNA or gDNA derived from T cells, B-cell-depleted T cells, or PBMCs. The samples were drawn from two sources: the first 160 participants of the ongoing ImmuneRACE study, and fewer than 1,500 subjects contributed by 6 global collaborators. Where HLA class I and class II types were available, the types were taken from metadata supplied by the sample provider, not from assay-based typing. Deeply sampled blood TCRbeta repertoires from subjects exposed to, actively infected with, or recovered from COVID-19 were included in the dataset. The repertoires were released in a freely available public database meant as a resource for research on the immune response to SARS-CoV-2. A de-identified subject ID, COVID-19 status, age in years and sex were almost always included in the sample metadata.

For CDR1 and CDR2, the germline V gene lists SQVTM and ANQGSEA. CDR3 length: 12 amino acids, cysteine to phenylalanine. Only the CDR3 DNA is retained, 36 bases long and in frame from the first base. Trimming at the junction amounts to 4 bases on V and 6 bases on J, and the germline ends lie 13 bases apart. TCRbeta CDR3 regions were amplified from genomic DNA using the immunoSEQ Assay, a bias-controlled multiplex PCR. As for the authors' bioinformatics: The number of nucleated cells in each sample was estimated from the amplification of reference gene primers within the assay. To quantify the absolute abundance of each unique TCRbeta CDR3 rearrangement, sequence reads were collapsed and filtered. Productive Simpson clonality was computed per sample as the square root of Simpson's diversity index over productive rearrangements. In its TCRdb copy, this immuneACCESS table keeps in-frame sequences only and misses some clones. Where compared with another copy, unresolved V genes explain less than half of these, and the others have no known cause. V, J and clone size are those of that table, while D and trimming were read from the DNA. This sample lists about 250,000 clones; about four fifths were detected once. Jointly, the top ten make up about 10% of the sample.

Collaborating institutions collected whole blood in K2EDTA tubes following their own protocols. For TCRbeta analysis, collaborator samples were shipped as frozen whole blood, as isolated PBMCs, or as DNA extracted from either sample type. Note on this clone: Its antigen is not yet known. Base qualities are not at hand, and no much larger clone is one base apart.

What the research found in general, with its limitations: How much clinical and demographic metadata was included differed by source and by participant, and the metadata was provided uncurated.

This chain is built from TRBV29-1 and TRBJ2-7, with the D gene not clear enough to name. The receptor was isolated from a man at least 80 years old with acute or convalescent COVID-19. The sequenced sample was peripheral blood. The bases read TGCAGCGTTGCCCGGGTCCAAGCCGAGCAGTACTTC. Its amino acids are CSVARVQAEQYF.